This is a list of T cell receptor beta chains from one sample in a study of cytomegalovirus exposure and HLA in healthy donors. Clones were sequenced by immunoSEQ multiplex PCR, and TCRdb holds only the in-frame ones, with some missing. Its listing shows roughly 120,000 clones. Sequences were obtained from PBMCs. The receptors shown here come from a man between 18 and 29 years old in good health and CMV-seronegative. Both conserved end residues are part of each CDR3. The order of the fields is CDR3 protein, CDR3 DNA, V gene, D gene, J gene. The D gene is left open where the match is weak.

CASSRSGQAYEQYF | TGTGCCAGCAGCAGATCGGGACAGGCCTACGAGCAGTACTTC | TRBV7-9 | TRBD1 | TRBJ2-7
CASSFRDSWWHQPQHF | TGTGCCAGCAGCTTCCGGGACAGTTGGTGGCATCAGCCCCAGCATTTT | TRBV7-4 | TRBD1 | TRBJ1-5
CASSLQGLQREQFF | TGCGCCAGCAGCTTACAGGGTCTTCAGAGGGAGCAGTTCTTC | TRBV5-1 | . | TRBJ2-1
CASRPGGQGMYQPQHF | TGTGCCAGTCGTCCCGGGGGACAGGGTATGTATCAGCCCCAGCATTTT | TRBV19 | TRBD1 | TRBJ1-5
CASSLVAAGGREQYF | TGTGCCAGCAGCTTAGTAGCAGCGGGAGGGCGAGAGCAGTACTTC | TRBV11-2 | TRBD2 | TRBJ2-5
CASSYSGQAAYEQYF | TGTGCCAGCAGTTACTCGGGACAGGCTGCCTACGAGCAGTACTTC | TRBV6-6 | TRBD1 | TRBJ2-7
CASSQEVRGGSTDTQYF | TGCGCCAGCAGCCAAGAGGTCCGGGGAGGGAGCACAGATACGCAGTATTTT | TRBV4-1 | TRBD2 | TRBJ2-3
CSVGLAGGYEQYF | TGCAGCGTTGGACTAGCGGGAGGCTACGAGCAGTACTTC | TRBV29-1 | TRBD2 | TRBJ2-7
CASSGGQEAFF | TGCGCCAGCAGTGGTGGACAGGAGGCTTTCTTT | TRBV10-1 | TRBD1 | TRBJ1-1
CASSLTTGVTEAFF | TGCGCCAGCAGCTTAACTACAGGGGTCACTGAAGCTTTCTTT | TRBV5-1 | TRBD1 | TRBJ1-1
CASSPITRSSYNEQFF | TGTGCCAGTAGCCCTATCACTAGGAGCTCCTACAATGAGCAGTTCTTC | TRBV19 | . | TRBJ2-1
CASSQGRGGNSYEQYF | TGCGCCAGCAGCCAAGGACGGGGGGGGAATTCCTACGAGCAGTACTTC | TRBV4-1 | TRBD2 | TRBJ2-7
CASSMGIRGIGNYGYTF | TGTGCCAGTAGTATGGGGATTCGGGGAATTGGAAACTATGGCTACACCTTC | TRBV19 | . | TRBJ1-2
CASTSWGLAGSGYEQYF | TGTGCCAGCACTTCTTGGGGACTAGCGGGCTCTGGCTACGAGCAGTACTTC | TRBV2 | TRBD2 | TRBJ2-7
CASRGAGAGDEQFF | TGCGCCAGCAGGGGAGCGGGGGCCGGGGATGAGCAGTTCTTC | TRBV10-2 | TRBD2 | TRBJ2-1
CASSILAGISGELFF | TGTGCCAGTAGTATTTTAGCGGGGATAAGTGGGGAGCTGTTTTTT | TRBV19 | TRBD2 | TRBJ2-2
CASSLEPRPDTQYF | TGTGCCAGCAGCTTAGAACCGCGCCCAGATACGCAGTATTTT | TRBV7-2 | . | TRBJ2-3
CASSPRGNTQYF | TGTGCCAGCAGCCCCCGGGGAAATACGCAGTATTTT | TRBV9 | . | TRBJ2-3
CASRYRDGQPQHF | TGCGCCAGCAGATACAGGGACGGTCAGCCCCAGCATTTT | TRBV5-1 | . | TRBJ1-5
CASSYSWDLTYEQYF | TGTGCCAGCAGTTACTCCTGGGACTTAACCTACGAGCAGTACTTC | TRBV6-5 | . | TRBJ2-7
CATSRDRGTDYEKLFF | TGTGCCACCAGCAGAGATCGCGGGACAGACTATGAAAAACTGTTTTTT | TRBV15 | TRBD1 | TRBJ1-4
CASSSVRYRATEQYF | TGTGCCAGCAGTTCGGTTCGGTACAGGGCCACTGAGCAGTACTTC | TRBV27 | . | TRBJ2-7
CASRTGGGTEAFF | TGTGCCAGTAGGACAGGGGGCGGCACTGAAGCTTTCTTT | TRBV19 | TRBD1 | TRBJ1-1
CASSQGLADQETQYF | TGCGCCAGCAGCCAAGGGCTAGCGGACCAAGAGACCCAGTACTTC | TRBV4-1 | TRBD2 | TRBJ2-5
CASRRAGDIAEAFF | TGTGCCAGCAGAAGGGCAGGGGATATCGCTGAAGCTTTCTTT | TRBV2 | . | TRBJ1-1
CASSLAGSDSQETQYF | TGTGCCAGCAGCTTAGCGGGTAGCGATTCACAAGAGACCCAGTACTTC | TRBV11-3 | . | TRBJ2-5
CASRTGIRLEQYF | TGTGCCAGCAGGACAGGGATCCGCCTCGAGCAGTACTTC | TRBV6-1 | TRBD1 | TRBJ2-7
CASTLLAGAVDEQFF | TGTGCCAGTACCCTACTAGCGGGAGCTGTAGATGAGCAGTTCTTC | TRBV19 | TRBD2 | TRBJ2-1
CASSRGRGPNQPQHF | TGTGCCAGCAGTAGGGGCAGGGGGCCCAATCAGCCCCAGCATTTT | TRBV28 | TRBD1 | TRBJ1-5
CASSFRGTGKNTEAFF | TGTGCCAGCAGCTTTAGGGGGACAGGAAAGAACACTGAAGCTTTCTTT | TRBV5-6 | TRBD1 | TRBJ1-1
CASSLTGTGIYEQYF | TGTGCCAGCAGCCTAACCGGGACAGGGATCTACGAGCAGTACTTC | TRBV5-6 | TRBD1 | TRBJ2-7
CASSLSPSTEQFF | TGTGCCAGCAGCTTATCCCCGAGTACCGAGCAGTTCTTC | TRBV11-3 | . | TRBJ2-1
CASSLIEPKTADYTGELFF | TGTGCCAGCAGCCTAATAGAGCCTAAAACTGCCGATTACACCGGGGAGCTGTTTTTT | TRBV27 | . | TRBJ2-2
CASSTGTSNEQYF | TGTGCCAGCAGCACCGGGACTAGCAACGAGCAGTACTTC | TRBV7-6 | TRBD2 | TRBJ2-7
CASSPKRGVWVNTEAFF | TGTGCCAGCAGCCCAAAGCGGGGGGTTTGGGTGAACACTGAAGCTTTCTTT | TRBV5-6 | . | TRBJ1-1
CASSSDSYSYEQYF | TGCGCCAGCAGTTCTGACAGTTACTCCTACGAGCAGTACTTC | TRBV5-1 | . | TRBJ2-7
CASSQDAWLVTGLESYGYTF | TGTGCCAGCAGCCAAGATGCCTGGTTAGTTACAGGGCTCGAGTCCTATGGCTACACCTTC | TRBV14 | . | TRBJ1-2
CASSPGGQSGELFF | TGTGCCAGCAGTCCGGGTGGCCAATCCGGGGAGCTGTTTTTT | TRBV27 | . | TRBJ2-2
CAWSTWGQPRYEQYF | TGTGCCTGGAGTACGTGGGGACAACCGAGGTACGAGCAGTACTTC | TRBV30 | . | TRBJ2-7
CASSPLELVNTGELFF | TGTGCCAGCAGCCCGTTGGAGCTCGTCAACACCGGGGAGCTGTTTTTT | TRBV9 | . | TRBJ2-2